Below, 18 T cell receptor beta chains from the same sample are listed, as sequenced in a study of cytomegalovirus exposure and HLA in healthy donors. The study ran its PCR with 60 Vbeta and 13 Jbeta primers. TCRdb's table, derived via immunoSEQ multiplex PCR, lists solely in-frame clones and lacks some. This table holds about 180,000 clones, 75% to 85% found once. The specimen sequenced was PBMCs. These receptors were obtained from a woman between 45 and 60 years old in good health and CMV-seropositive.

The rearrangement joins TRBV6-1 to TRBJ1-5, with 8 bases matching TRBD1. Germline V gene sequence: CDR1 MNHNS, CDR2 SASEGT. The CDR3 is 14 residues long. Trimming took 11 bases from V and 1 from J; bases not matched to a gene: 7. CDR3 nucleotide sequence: TGTGCCTCCCGGGACAGGTGGAGCAATCAGCCCCAGCATTTT. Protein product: CASRDRWSNQPQHF.

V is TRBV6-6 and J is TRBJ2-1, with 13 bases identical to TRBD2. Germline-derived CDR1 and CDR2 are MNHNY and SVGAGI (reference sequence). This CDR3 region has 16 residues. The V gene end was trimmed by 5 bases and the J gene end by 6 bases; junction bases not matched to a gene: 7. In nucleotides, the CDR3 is TGTGCCAGCAGTAAGCGACTAGCGGGGGGCGGCAATGAGCAGTTCTTC. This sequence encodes CASSKRLAGGGNEQFF.

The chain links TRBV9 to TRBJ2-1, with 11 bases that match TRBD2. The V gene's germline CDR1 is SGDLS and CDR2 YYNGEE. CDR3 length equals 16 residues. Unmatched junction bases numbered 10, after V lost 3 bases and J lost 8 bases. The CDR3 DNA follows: TGTGCCAGCAGCGCGAGCGAGTCTAGCGGGGGGCATGAGCAGTTCTTC. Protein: CASSASESSGGHEQFF.

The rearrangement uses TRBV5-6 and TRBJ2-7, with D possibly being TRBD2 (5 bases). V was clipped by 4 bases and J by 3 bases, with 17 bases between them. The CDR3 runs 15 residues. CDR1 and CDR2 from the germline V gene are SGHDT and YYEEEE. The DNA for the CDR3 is TGTGCCAGCAGCGGCGGGCCATCTACGAACTACGAGCAGTACTTC. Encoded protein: CASSGGPSTNYEQYF.

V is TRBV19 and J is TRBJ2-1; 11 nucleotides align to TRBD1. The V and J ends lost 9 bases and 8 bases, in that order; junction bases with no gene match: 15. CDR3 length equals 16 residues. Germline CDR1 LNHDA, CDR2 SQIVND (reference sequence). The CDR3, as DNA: TGTGCCAGCTCTATAGGGGTAGGGACAGGGGGTCATGAGCAGTTCTTC. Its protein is CASSIGVGTGGHEQFF.

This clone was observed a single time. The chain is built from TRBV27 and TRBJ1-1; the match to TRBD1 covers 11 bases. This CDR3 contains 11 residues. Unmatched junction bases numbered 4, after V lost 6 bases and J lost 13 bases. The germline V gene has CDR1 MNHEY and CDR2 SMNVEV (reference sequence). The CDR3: CASSAGQGVFF. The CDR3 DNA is TGTGCCAGCAGCGCGGGACAGGGGGTTTTCTTT.

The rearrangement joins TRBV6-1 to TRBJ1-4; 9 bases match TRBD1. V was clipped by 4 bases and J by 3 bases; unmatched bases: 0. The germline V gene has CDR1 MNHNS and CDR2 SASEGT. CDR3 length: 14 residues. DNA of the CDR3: TGTGCCAGCAGTGGACAGGGGGCTAATGAAAAACTGTTTTTT. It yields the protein CASSGQGANEKLFF.

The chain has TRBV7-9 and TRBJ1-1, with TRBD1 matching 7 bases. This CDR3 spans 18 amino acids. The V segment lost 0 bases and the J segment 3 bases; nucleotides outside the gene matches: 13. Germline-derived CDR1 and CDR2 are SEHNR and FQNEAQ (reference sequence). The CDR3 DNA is TGTGCCAGCAGCTTAGCCTCTTACAGGGGAGGAGTGCACACTGAAGCTTTCTTT. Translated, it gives CASSLASYRGGVHTEAFF.

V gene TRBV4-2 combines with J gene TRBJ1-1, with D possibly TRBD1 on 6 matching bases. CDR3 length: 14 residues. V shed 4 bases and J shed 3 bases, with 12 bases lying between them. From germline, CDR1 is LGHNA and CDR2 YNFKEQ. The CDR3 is CASSLWTDDTEAFF. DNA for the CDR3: TGTGCCAGCAGCCTGTGGACAGACGACACTGAAGCTTTCTTT.

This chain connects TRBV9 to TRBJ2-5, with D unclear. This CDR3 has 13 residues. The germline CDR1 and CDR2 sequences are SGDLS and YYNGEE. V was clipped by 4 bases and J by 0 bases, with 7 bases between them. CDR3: CASSPTDQETQYF. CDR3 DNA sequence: TGTGCCAGCAGCCCCACGGACCAAGAGACCCAGTACTTC. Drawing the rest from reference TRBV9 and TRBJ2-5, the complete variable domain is DSGVTQTPKHLITATGQRVTLRCSPRSGDLSVYWYQQSLDQGLQFLIQYYNGEERAKGNILERFSAQQFPDLHSELNLSSLELGDSALYFCASSPTDQETQYFGPGTRLLVL.

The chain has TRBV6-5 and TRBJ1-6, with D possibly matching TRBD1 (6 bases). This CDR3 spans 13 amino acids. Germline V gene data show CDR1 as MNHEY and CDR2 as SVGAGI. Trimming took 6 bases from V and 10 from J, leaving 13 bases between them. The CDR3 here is CASSLEGGSPLHF. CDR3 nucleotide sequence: TGTGCCAGCAGCCTTGAAGGGGGATCACCCCTCCACTTT.

For the CDR3, the DNA is TGTGCCAGCAGTGGGGGACAGACATTGTACCAAGAGACCCAGTACTTC. It specifies CASSGGQTLYQETQYF. V gene TRBV6-1 combines with J gene TRBJ2-5; the match to TRBD1 covers 7 bases. The CDR3 contains 16 residues. V was clipped by 4 bases and J by 0 bases; unmatched bases: 8. From germline, CDR1 is MNHNS and CDR2 SASEGT.

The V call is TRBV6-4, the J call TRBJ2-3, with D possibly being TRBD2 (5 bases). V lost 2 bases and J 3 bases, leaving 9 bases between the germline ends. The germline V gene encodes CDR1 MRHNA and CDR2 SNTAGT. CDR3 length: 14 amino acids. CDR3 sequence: CASSDRGGTDTQYF. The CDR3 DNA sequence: TGTGCCAGCAGTGACCGGGGTGGGACAGATACGCAGTATTTT.

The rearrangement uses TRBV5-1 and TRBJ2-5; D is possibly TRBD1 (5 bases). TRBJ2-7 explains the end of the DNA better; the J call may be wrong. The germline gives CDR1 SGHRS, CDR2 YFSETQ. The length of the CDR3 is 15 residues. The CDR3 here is CASSLAQGVYYEQYF. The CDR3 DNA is TGCGCCAGCAGCTTGGCCCAGGGTGTCTACTACGAGCAGTACTTC.

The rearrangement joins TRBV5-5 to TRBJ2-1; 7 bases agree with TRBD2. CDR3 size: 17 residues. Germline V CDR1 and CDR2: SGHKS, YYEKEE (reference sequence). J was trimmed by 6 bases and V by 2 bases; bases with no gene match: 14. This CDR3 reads CASSFFTGLHPTNEQFF. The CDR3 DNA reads TGTGCCAGCAGCTTTTTTACGGGACTACATCCTACCAATGAGCAGTTCTTC. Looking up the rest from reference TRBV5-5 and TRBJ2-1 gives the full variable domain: DAGVTQSPTHLIKTRGQQVTLRCSPISGHKSVSWYQQVLGQGPQFIFQYYEKEERGRGNFPDRFSARQFPNYSSELNVNALLLGDSALYLCASSFFTGLHPTNEQFFGPGTRLTVL.

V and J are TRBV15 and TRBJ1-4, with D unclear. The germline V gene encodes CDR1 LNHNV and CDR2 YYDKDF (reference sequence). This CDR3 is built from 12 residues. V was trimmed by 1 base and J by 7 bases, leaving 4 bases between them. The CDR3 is CATSRASEKLFF. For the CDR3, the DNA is TGTGCCACCAGCAGAGCCAGTGAAAAACTGTTTTTT.

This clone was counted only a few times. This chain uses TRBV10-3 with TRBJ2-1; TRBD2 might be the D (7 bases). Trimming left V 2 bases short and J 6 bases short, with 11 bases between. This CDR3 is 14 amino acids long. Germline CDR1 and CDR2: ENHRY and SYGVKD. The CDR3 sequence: CAISENREGNEQFF. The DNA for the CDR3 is TGTGCCATCAGTGAGAACAGGGAGGGCAATGAGCAGTTCTTC.

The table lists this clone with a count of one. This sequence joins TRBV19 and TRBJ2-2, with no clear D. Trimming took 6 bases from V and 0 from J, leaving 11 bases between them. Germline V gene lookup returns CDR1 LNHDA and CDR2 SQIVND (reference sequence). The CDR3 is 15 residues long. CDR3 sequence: CASSIFLANTGELFF. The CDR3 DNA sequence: TGTGCCAGTAGCATCTTTCTAGCGAACACCGGGGAGCTGTTTTTT.